These T cell receptor beta chains were read from a single sample in a study of T cells in Graves' hyperthyroidism and ophthalmopathy. TCRdb passed the multiplex PCR reads through MiXCR, listing each CDR3 protein once. The sample lists about 200,000 distinct CDR3 sequences; 17% were seen once. The sample was blood. All receptors derive from a man aged 50 to 60 with Graves' hyperthyroidism. Each CDR3 is given with its conserved first and last residue. Each record gives: J gene, clone size, D gene, V gene, CDR3 DNA, CDR3 protein. D genes are given only for firm matches. Clone size is shown for a subset of rows, as once, few, many or a class of expanded clone.

J gene: TRBJ1-1; clone size: .; D gene: .; V gene: TRBV30; CDR3 DNA: TGTGCCTGGAGTGTACTGGGGAACACTGAAGTTTTCTTT; CDR3 protein: CAWSVLGNTEVFF
J gene: TRBJ1-1; clone size: .; D gene: .; V gene: TRBV24-1; CDR3 DNA: TGTGCCACCAGTGATTTTTTCCTGGAAGAAGCTTTCTTT; CDR3 protein: CATSDFFLEEAFF
J gene: TRBJ1-5; clone size: many; D gene: .; V gene: TRBV4-2; CDR3 DNA: TGTGCCAGCAGTCAAGATTTGTACGGGAGCAATCAGCCCCAGCATTTT; CDR3 protein: CASSQDLYGSNQPQHF
J gene: TRBJ2-5; clone size: few; D gene: TRBD2; V gene: TRBV5-1; CDR3 DNA: TGCGCCAGCAGGACTAGCGGGGTCCAAGAGACCCAGTACTTC; CDR3 protein: CASRTSGVQETQYF
J gene: TRBJ2-2; clone size: few; D gene: .; V gene: TRBV11-2; CDR3 DNA: TGTGCCAGCAGCTTGTTATCCGGGGAGCTGTTTTTT; CDR3 protein: CASSLLSGELFF
J gene: TRBJ1-5; clone size: .; D gene: TRBD1; V gene: TRBV6-5; CDR3 DNA: TGTGCCAGCAGTTCCTCCCGGGACAGGATTAGCAATCAGCCCCAGCATTTT; CDR3 protein: CASSSSRDRISNQPQHF
J gene: TRBJ1-4; clone size: .; D gene: TRBD1; V gene: TRBV5-8; CDR3 DNA: TGTGCCAGCAGCTTGGGCTATCCGGGACAGGGTAGAGAAAAACTGTTTTTT; CDR3 protein: CASSLGYPGQGREKLFF
J gene: TRBJ1-2; clone size: many; D gene: .; V gene: TRBV6-5; CDR3 DNA: TGTGCCAGCAGTTACGTATCGGATCTTGACCTCTATGGCTACACCTTC; CDR3 protein: CASSYVSDLDLYGYTF
J gene: TRBJ1-1; clone size: .; D gene: .; V gene: TRBV5-1; CDR3 DNA: TGCGCCAGCAGCTCTTGGGGGGGGAACACTGAAGCTTTCTTT; CDR3 protein: CASSSWGGNTEAFF
J gene: TRBJ2-1; clone size: many; D gene: TRBD2; V gene: TRBV11-3; CDR3 DNA: TGTGCCAGCAGCGACCAGACTAGCGGCGAGCAGTTCTTC; CDR3 protein: CASSDQTSGEQFF
J gene: TRBJ2-4; clone size: many; D gene: .; V gene: TRBV28; CDR3 DNA: TGTGCCAGCAGTTTAGGCTCCACGCTAGCCAAAAACATTCAGTACTTC; CDR3 protein: CASSLGSTLAKNIQYF
J gene: TRBJ2-5; clone size: .; D gene: .; V gene: TRBV2; CDR3 DNA: TGTGCCAGCAGTCACAAAAAAGCTAGCGCAGAGACCCAGTACTTC; CDR3 protein: CASSHKKASAETQYF
J gene: TRBJ2-1; clone size: .; D gene: .; V gene: TRBV4-1; CDR3 DNA: TGCGCCAGCAGCCAAGTGGATAGCAATGAGCAGTTCTTC; CDR3 protein: CASSQVDSNEQFF
J gene: TRBJ2-1; clone size: .; D gene: .; V gene: TRBV12-3/TRBV12-4; CDR3 DNA: TGTGCCAGCAGTTTAGGGGTTACTAGGGCCTACAATGAGCAGTTCTTC; CDR3 protein: CASSLGVTRAYNEQFF
J gene: TRBJ2-7; clone size: .; D gene: TRBD2; V gene: TRBV27; CDR3 DNA: TGTGCCAGCAGTCCTCGGCGGGAGACTAAATACGAGCAGTACTTC; CDR3 protein: CASSPRRETKYEQYF
J gene: TRBJ1-5; clone size: many; D gene: TRBD1; V gene: TRBV20-1; CDR3 DNA: TGCAGTGCCATTCCCGGGACAGGGGTCGATCAGCCCCAGCATTTT; CDR3 protein: CSAIPGTGVDQPQHF
J gene: TRBJ1-1; clone size: many; D gene: TRBD1; V gene: TRBV20-1; CDR3 DNA: TGCAGTGCCCCGGGACAGGGAGGTAATGAAGCTTTCTTT; CDR3 protein: CSAPGQGGNEAFF
J gene: TRBJ2-3; clone size: .; D gene: TRBD2; V gene: TRBV11-3; CDR3 DNA: TGTGCCAGCAGCTCTCTAGCGGCCCGCACAGATACGCAGTATTTT; CDR3 protein: CASSSLAARTDTQYF
J gene: TRBJ1-1; clone size: few; D gene: .; V gene: TRBV11-2; CDR3 DNA: TGTGCCAGCAGCTACGACAGAAACACTGAAGCTTTCTTT; CDR3 protein: CASSYDRNTEAFF
J gene: TRBJ2-7; clone size: many; D gene: TRBD2; V gene: TRBV28; CDR3 DNA: TGTGCCAGCAGTCAAACTCCGGGACTAGGCTCCTACGAGCAGTACTTC; CDR3 protein: CASSQTPGLGSYEQYF
J gene: TRBJ1-2; clone size: many; D gene: .; V gene: TRBV5-5; CDR3 DNA: TGTGCCAGCAGCTTGGGACGGGGCCTTAACTATGGCTACACCTTC; CDR3 protein: CASSLGRGLNYGYTF
J gene: TRBJ2-7; clone size: .; D gene: .; V gene: TRBV28; CDR3 DNA: TGTGCCAGCAGAGCTCAGGGCTACGAGCAGTACTTC; CDR3 protein: CASRAQGYEQYF
J gene: TRBJ2-7; clone size: many; D gene: TRBD2; V gene: TRBV20-1; CDR3 DNA: TGCAGTGTTCACCGGGGACTAGCGGGAGGGTCCCTCTCCTACGAGCAGTACTTC; CDR3 protein: CSVHRGLAGGSLSYEQYF
J gene: TRBJ2-2; clone size: few; D gene: TRBD2; V gene: TRBV15; CDR3 DNA: TGTGCCACCAGCGGTAGCGGGACTGGGGAGCTGTTTTTT; CDR3 protein: CATSGSGTGELFF
J gene: TRBJ2-3; clone size: many; D gene: .; V gene: TRBV5-1; CDR3 DNA: TGCGCCAGCAGCAGAGGACAAGGTGGTCCAGATACGCAGTATTTT; CDR3 protein: CASSRGQGGPDTQYF
J gene: TRBJ1-1; clone size: few; D gene: .; V gene: TRBV12-5; CDR3 DNA: TGTGCTAGTGGTTTGCGTAGGGAAACTGAAGCTTTCTTT; CDR3 protein: CASGLRRETEAFF
J gene: TRBJ2-6; clone size: few; D gene: .; V gene: TRBV19; CDR3 DNA: TGTGCCAGTAGTATTGTTGTGGGGGCGGGTGGGGCCAACGTCCTGACTTTC; CDR3 protein: CASSIVVGAGGANVLTF
J gene: TRBJ1-3; clone size: once; D gene: .; V gene: TRBV9; CDR3 DNA: TGTGCCAGCAGCGTAGGGGGGGGCTCTGGAAACACCATATATTTT; CDR3 protein: CASSVGGGSGNTIYF
J gene: TRBJ2-7; clone size: many; D gene: TRBD2; V gene: TRBV7-2; CDR3 DNA: TGTGCCAGCAGCGCGTCTAGCGGGAGATCGGACGAGCAGTACTTC; CDR3 protein: CASSASSGRSDEQYF
J gene: TRBJ1-6; clone size: many; D gene: .; V gene: TRBV28; CDR3 DNA: TGTGCCAGCAGGTTGGACTTTTCACCCCTCCACTTT; CDR3 protein: CASRLDFSPLHF
J gene: TRBJ2-7; clone size: few; D gene: .; V gene: TRBV4-1; CDR3 DNA: TGCGCCAGCAGCCACGGTTTACTAACTAACTCCTACGAGCAGTACTTC; CDR3 protein: CASSHGLLTNSYEQYF
J gene: TRBJ2-7; clone size: few; D gene: .; V gene: TRBV28; CDR3 DNA: TGTGCCAGCAGTTTATTAGGGGCCCCCTACGAGCAGTACTTC; CDR3 protein: CASSLLGAPYEQYF
J gene: TRBJ2-5; clone size: .; D gene: .; V gene: TRBV5-1; CDR3 DNA: TGCGCCAGCAGCTTCAGGGGGGCAATGGAGACCCAGTACTTC; CDR3 protein: CASSFRGAMETQYF
J gene: TRBJ1-5; clone size: many; D gene: TRBD1; V gene: TRBV10-3; CDR3 DNA: TGTGCCATCAGTAGGGACAGGGATCAGCCCCAGCATTTT; CDR3 protein: CAISRDRDQPQHF
J gene: TRBJ2-3; clone size: once; D gene: .; V gene: TRBV19; CDR3 DNA: TGTGCCAGTAGAAGCACTAGAACAGATACGCAGTATTTT; CDR3 protein: CASRSTRTDTQYF
J gene: TRBJ1-2; clone size: many; D gene: .; V gene: TRBV18; CDR3 DNA: TGTGCCAGCTCATCGGCGACGGGCCAACTAAGTAGCTACACCTTC; CDR3 protein: CASSSATGQLSSYTF
J gene: TRBJ2-4; clone size: many; D gene: .; V gene: TRBV28; CDR3 DNA: TGTGCCAGCAGTTTAGTCGTAGCCAAAAACATTCAGTACTTC; CDR3 protein: CASSLVVAKNIQYF
J gene: TRBJ1-2; clone size: few; D gene: TRBD1; V gene: TRBV18; CDR3 DNA: TGTGCCAGCTCACCACCGGGACAGTCAATGGGCTACACCTTC; CDR3 protein: CASSPPGQSMGYTF
J gene: TRBJ2-5; clone size: many; D gene: .; V gene: TRBV6-6; CDR3 DNA: TGTGCCAGCAGTTACGGCGAGGGACCGGGCTTCCAAGAGACCCAGTACTTC; CDR3 protein: CASSYGEGPGFQETQYF
J gene: TRBJ1-1; clone size: .; D gene: .; V gene: TRBV2; CDR3 DNA: TGTGCCAGCAGTGAAGTCACCCAGGGTACGGACACTGAAGCTTTCTTT; CDR3 protein: CASSEVTQGTDTEAFF
J gene: TRBJ2-1; clone size: few; D gene: .; V gene: TRBV5-8; CDR3 DNA: TGTGCCAGCAGCTATCAACAGGGAGGTGAGCAGTTCTTC; CDR3 protein: CASSYQQGGEQFF